The T cell receptor (beta chain) under discussion was sequenced for a study of blood T cell repertoires in COVID-19 (dated by TCRdb to about 2020). At the level of the whole study: The collaborator samples originated in the United States, Italy and Spain and spanned the acute and convalescent phases of COVID-19. The material from the prospective study consisted of cDNA or gDNA derived from T cells, B-cell-depleted T cells, or PBMCs. Deeply sampled blood TCRbeta repertoires from subjects exposed to, actively infected with, or recovered from COVID-19 were included in the dataset. The repertoires were made available in a free public database intended to serve as a resource for research on the immune response to SARS-CoV-2. The samples were drawn from the first 160 participants of the ongoing ImmuneRACE study and from 1,200 or so subjects provided by 6 global collaborators. The sample metadata nearly always contained a de-identified subject ID, COVID-19 status, age in years and sex. HLA class I and class II types, where available, came from metadata supplied by the sample provider rather than from assay-based typing.

The full study reports these points: The amount of clinical and demographic metadata varied by source and participant and was provided uncurated.

Taken from the germline V gene (reference sequence), the CDR1 and CDR2 loops are SGHKS and YYEKEE. V and J lose 0 bases and 0 bases, and a span of 6 bases separates them. Measured from the cysteine to the phenylalanine, the CDR3 is 14 residues long. Here the CDR3 DNA is all that survives: 42 bases in frame from base 1. TCRbeta CDR3 regions were amplified from genomic DNA by means of the immunoSEQ Assay, a bias-controlled multiplex PCR. In the authors' own workflow: The number of nucleated cells in each sample was estimated from the amplification of reference gene primers within the assay. To quantify the absolute abundance of each unique TCRbeta CDR3 rearrangement, sequence reads were collapsed and filtered. For each sample, productive Simpson clonality was calculated by taking the square root of Simpson's diversity index across productive rearrangements. The source is immuneACCESS, and TCRdb retained only in-frame sequences with V and J called. Part of the clones is not carried over; for the studies checked, unresolved V genes explain less than half of this, and the remainder is unexplained. D and trimming were read from the DNA, whereas the V and J calls and clone size are those reported in that table. In this sample the table shows 400,000 to 500,000 clones, 88% of which occur a single time. The top ten clones comprise roughly 1.4% of the sample.

Participants in the prospective study were aged about 18 to 95 years, lived in 20 to 30 United States geographic areas, and enrolled through a virtual design. To assign participants to cohorts, the prospective study relied on clinical history that participants themselves reported in a screening survey and a study questionnaire. Exposed participants had been in contact, within 2 weeks of entering the study, with a person who had a PCR-confirmed or clinician-diagnosed case of COVID-19. In the prospective study, whole blood, serum and a nasopharyngeal or oropharyngeal swab were collected from each participant by mobile phlebotomists. Participants in the prospective study had the option to provide additional blood draws and questionnaires over an approximately two-month period. Before DNA extraction, blood samples from the prospective study were shipped at room temperature or frozen. On this clone itself: Its cognate antigen has yet to be identified. The input lacks base qualities; no much larger clone sits a single base away. Other DNA sequences in this specimen translate into the identical CDR3.

The sample was PBMCs or T cells enriched from blood (not recorded which). The chain joins TRBV5-5 to TRBJ1-1; confidence is insufficient to name the D gene. This TCR was sampled from a woman aged 18-29 years who had been exposed to COVID-19. The CDR3 sequence is CASSLEHMNTEAFF. The DNA is TGTGCCAGCAGCTTGGAACACATGAACACTGAAGCTTTCTTT.